The sequence of this TCR beta chain was determined in a study of cytomegalovirus exposure and HLA in healthy donors. General study results and limits: It emerged from a later analysis that several of the most significant clusters appeared to be linked to common viral pathogens. Earlier results showed most TCR beta V segments being productive about 90% or about 30% of the time.

The primer mix had 60 Vbeta and 13 Jbeta primers. Measured with immunoSEQ multiplex PCR; TCRdb has only the in-frame clones, and not every one. The sample has around 150,000 clones, 77% seen once. This clone occurred once. The antigen remains undetermined. The TCR comes from a young woman in good health and CMV-seronegative. Source material: PBMCs.

This CDR3 is CASSLFSGGLTDEQFF. The CDR3 DNA reads as TGCGCCAGCAGCCTTTTTAGCGGGGGCCTGACCGATGAGCAGTTCTTC. V usage is TRBV5-1 and J usage is TRBJ2-1, with 9 bases lining up with TRBD2. CDR3 length: 16 amino acids. V was clipped by 4 bases and J by 8 bases; unmatched bases: 13. CDR1 is SGHRS, CDR2 YFSETQ, per germline.